What follows are 3 T cell receptor beta chains derived from one specimen sequenced in a study of blood T cells in healthy people across ages. Sample-barcoded 5' priming and a J-beta primer mix drove a second PCR of roughly 7 to 11 cycles. TCRdb ran MiXCR on the 5' RACE reads and lists one entry per CDR3 protein. The data show 1.5 million to 2 million distinct CDR3 sequences, with around 35% seen just once and about 10% held by the top ten. Input material: blood. These receptors came from a woman aged 25 to 45 in good health.

This clonotype showed up just a few times. This chain links TRBV7-9 with TRBJ2-3; D is unclear. The germline CDR1 and CDR2 sequences are SEHNR and FQNEAQ (reference sequence). Trimming stripped 11 bases from V and 6 bases from J, with 24 bases between. The CDR3 has 15 residues. CDR3 coding DNA: TGTGCCGGTAGCCTCGACTCTAGACCGATTGATACGCAGTATTTT. It is translated as CAGSLDSRPIDTQYF. The variable domain in full, completed from reference TRBV7-9 and TRBJ2-3, reads DTGVSQNPRHKITKRGQNVTFRCDPISEHNRLYWYRQTLGQGPEFLTYFQNEAQLEKSRLLSDRFSAERPKGSFSTLEIQRTEQGDSAMYLCAGSLDSRPIDTQYFGPGTRLTVL.

V gene TRBV5-1 combines with J gene TRBJ2-1, with D maybe TRBD2 (6 bases). CDR3 length: 14 amino acids. Germline V gene sequence: CDR1 SGHRS, CDR2 YFSETQ. V was shortened by 9 bases and J by 3 bases, with 16 bases between the two germline ends. CDR3 sequence (DNA): TGCGCCAAGTCACGGGACTGCGGCTACAATGAGCAGTTCTTC. Its protein product is CAKSRDCGYNEQFF.

This clonotype was recorded at least ten times. V and J are TRBV20-1 and TRBJ2-3, with 9 bases matching TRBD1. The ends lost 0 bases at V and 6 bases at J; junction bases unmatched: 7. The CDR3 loop spans 15 amino acids. Germline CDR1 and CDR2: DFQATT and SNEGSKA (reference sequence). The CDR3 loop reads CSAREWGQGFDTQYF. CDR3 nucleotide sequence: TGCAGTGCTAGAGAATGGGGACAGGGTTTCGATACGCAGTATTTT.